The T cell receptor beta chain described here comes from a study of Ad26.COV2.S vaccination and SARS-CoV-2 variants. Points from the study as a whole: Placebo recipients trailed vaccine recipients in spike-specific TCR breadth.

Method: immunoSEQ multiplex PCR; TCRdb's copy keeps in-frame clones and lacks some. The table has 150,000 to 200,000 clones, approximately 90% seen once; the top ten hold about 5.5%. A note on this clone: What it binds is not known.

The sample was peripheral blood, taken after recovery from COVID-19. This receptor was taken from a human donor who had recovered from COVID-19.

The CDR3 DNA reads as TGTGCCAGCGCGTCGGGCACTGAAGCTTTCTTT. Residues: CASASGTEAFF. This chain joins TRBV7-9 and TRBJ1-1; D is unresolved. Germline CDR1 reads SEHNR; CDR2 reads FQNEAQ (reference sequence). This CDR3 is 11 amino acids long. V was trimmed by 8 bases and J by 4 bases, leaving 8 bases between them.